This TCR beta chain is drawn from a study of cytomegalovirus exposure and HLA in healthy donors. PCR was performed using 60 Vbeta and 13 Jbeta primers. Using immunoSEQ multiplex PCR, the repertoire was profiled, and TCRdb retains in-frame clones only, with some absent. In the table there are over 150,000 clones, approximately 80% of which are singletons. The CDR3 has 17 residues. The V segment lost 4 bases and the J segment 4 bases; nucleotides outside the gene matches: 10. Germline CDR1 reads SGHRS; CDR2 reads YFSETQ. On this clone itself: Its antigen remains unknown.

Study-wide findings and caveats: Analysis performed later showed TCR beta chains linked to HLA being more clonally expanded than equally common others. Later work found most CMV-associated TCR beta chains apparently HLA-restricted. Investigators reported approximately 150 TCR beta chains as tied to cytomegalovirus.

This receptor was identified in a man aged 25 to 45 in good health and CMV-seropositive. Source material: PBMCs. This chain uses TRBV5-1 with TRBJ2-3; 12 positions match TRBD2. The chain's CDR3 is CASSPTSGGSGADTQYF. The CDR3 bases are TGCGCCAGCAGCCCGACTAGCGGGGGTTCGGGAGCAGATACGCAGTATTTT. The entire variable domain, with the rest obtained from reference TRBV5-1 and TRBJ2-3, is as follows: KAGVTQTPRYLIKTRGQQVTLSCSPISGHRSVSWYQQTPGQGLQFLFEYFSETQRNKGNFPGRFSGRQFSNSRSEMNVSTLELGDSALYLCASSPTSGGSGADTQYFGPGTRLTVL.